The clone carrying this T cell receptor beta chain has at least ten counts. This record belongs to a study of CD8 T cells in ankylosing spondylitis. As the method for making TCR beta libraries, quantitative 5'-RACE with molecular barcodes was used. Each CDR3 protein is one row after TCRdb ran MiXCR on the 5' RACE reads. The table lists some 150,000 distinct CDR3 sequences, over 9.5% of them singletons, with around 4.1% in the top ten. V lost 5 bases to trimming and J lost 5 bases; unmatched junction nucleotides: 5. Per the germline V gene, CDR1 is SEHNR and CDR2 is FQNEAQ (reference sequence). The CDR3 extends over 16 amino acids.

The sequenced sample consisted of blood, either unsorted or a sorted T cell fraction (not recorded which). The TCR comes from a female donor with ankylosing spondylitis or in good health (not recorded which). V gene TRBV7-9 combines with J gene TRBJ2-2, with 13 nucleotides matching TRBD2. CDR3 loop: CASSGLAGVKTGELFF. The DNA of the CDR3 is TGTGCCAGCAGCGGACTAGCGGGAGTGAAGACCGGGGAGCTGTTTTTT.